What follows is one TCR beta chain and its context. The table lists this clone with a count of one. Its recognized antigen is unknown. No much larger clone is present one base from it, and per-base qualities are unavailable. Spanning cysteine to phenylalanine, the CDR3 consists of 15 amino acids. Only the CDR3 part of the read is kept: 45 bases, read in frame from the first base. Deletion took 5 bases off V and 4 bases off J, with a span of 15 bases between the germline ends. For CDR1 and CDR2, the germline V gene (reference sequence) lists LNHDA and SQIVND. To prepare the library, the immunoSEQ multiplex PCR assay was applied. This is the immuneACCESS table as TCRdb keeps it, with only in-frame sequences that have V and J called. A part of the clones is gone; compared with another copy, unresolved V genes explain less than half, and the rest is unexplained. This sample lists about 840 clones; 65% to 75% were detected once. 8% to 10% of the sample belongs to the ten largest clones.

The treatment or condition label corresponds to: preoperative locoregional IRX-2 cytokine immunotherapy. The samples were obtained from a phase Ib study in which preoperative, locoregional IRX-2 cytokine immunotherapy intended to prime immune responses was tested. The donors were early-stage breast cancer patients who were given IRX-2 prior to surgery. The sample is drawn from a study of preoperative IRX-2 immunotherapy in early breast cancer (dated by TCRdb to the late 2010s). The chain is assembled from TRBV19 and TRBJ1-3, with the D gene too uncertain to name. This sequence was found in a human donor with breast cancer. The sequencing used tumor tissue, collected after IRX-2 immunotherapy. CDR3 region: CASSARTFGGNTIYF. The DNA sequence is as follows: TGTGCCAGTAGTGCCAGGACCTTTGGCGGAAACACCATATATTTT. Reference TRBV19 and TRBJ1-3 genes cover what lies past the CDR3, so the full variable domain is DGGITQSPKYLFRKEGQNVTLSCEQNLNHDAMYWYRQDPGQGLRLIYYSQIVNDFQKGDIAEGYSVSREKKESFPLTVTSAQKNPTAFYLCASSARTFGGNTIYFGEGSWLTVV.